This TCR beta chain came from a study of T-cell reconstitution after alpha-beta-depleted transplantation in children. Study observations and caveats: Counts and diversity of T cells one year after transplant came mostly from newly produced T cells. Expanded clones from the graft, numbering several hundred, reportedly supplied alpha-beta T cells about two months after transplant. Where some patients showed high TCRbeta diversity at day 60, it came from recipient T cells and thymic progenitors that had survived.

This clonotype was picked up many times. The antigen is undetermined. During its preparation, the TCRbeta library received unique molecular identifiers. TCRdb re-called the PCR reads with MiXCR, one entry per CDR3 protein. The top ten hold roughly 27% of the sample, which has 200,000 to 250,000 distinct CDR3 sequences, approximately 11% seen once. Germline loops: CDR1 SEHNR, CDR2 FQNEAQ (reference sequence). V was clipped by 6 bases and J by 3 bases; unmatched bases: 9. CDR3 size: 16 residues. The rearrangement links TRBV7-9 to TRBJ2-2; 8 bases line up with TRBD2. This receptor was obtained from a child younger than two with acute myeloid leukemia, due to receive a stem cell transplant. Sequencing used PBMCs, obtained before TCRalphabeta/CD19-depleted stem cell transplant. The CDR3 nucleotides are TGTGCCAGCAGGGGTCAGCGGGAGTTGTACACCGGGGAGCTGTTTTTT. Translation: CASRGQRELYTGELFF.